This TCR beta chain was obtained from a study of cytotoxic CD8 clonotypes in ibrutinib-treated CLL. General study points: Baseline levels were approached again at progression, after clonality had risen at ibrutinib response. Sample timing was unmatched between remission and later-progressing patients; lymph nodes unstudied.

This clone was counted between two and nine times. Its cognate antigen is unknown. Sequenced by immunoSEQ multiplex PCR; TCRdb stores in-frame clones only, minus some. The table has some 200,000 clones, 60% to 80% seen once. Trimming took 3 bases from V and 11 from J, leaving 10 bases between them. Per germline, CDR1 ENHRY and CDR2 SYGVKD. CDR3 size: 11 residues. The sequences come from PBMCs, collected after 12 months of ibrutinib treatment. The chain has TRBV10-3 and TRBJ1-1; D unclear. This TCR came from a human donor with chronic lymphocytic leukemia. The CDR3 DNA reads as TGTGCCATCAGTGACTTAAGCGATGCTTTCTTT. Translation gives CAISDLSDAFF.